This T cell receptor (beta chain) was recovered during a study of control samples from healthy donors and cancer patients. Germline CDR1 reads KGHSH; CDR2 reads LQKENI. Trimming took off 3 bases at V and 1 base at J, with 6 bases between the two ends. There are 13 residues in the CDR3. Clones were read by immunoSEQ multiplex PCR, and TCRdb kept only the in-frame ones, dropping some. Its table lists some 180,000 clones. Worth noting for this clone: This same CDR3 is encoded by further DNA sequences in the sample.

This chain uses TRBV18 with TRBJ1-1; D perhaps matches TRBD1 (5 bases). The sequenced sample was blood. This TCR derives from a woman aged 25 to 45 in good health. The CDR3 loop is CASSPGRNTEAFF. The CDR3 nucleotides are TGTGCCAGCTCACCGGGACGGAACACTGAAGCTTTCTTT.